This is a list of T cell receptor beta chains from one sample in a study of vaccination and CD4 T cells after COVID-19. No antigen has been assigned to these receptors. One entry per CDR3 protein results from TCRdb running MiXCR on the PCR reads. The sample lists 17,000 or so distinct CDR3 sequences; 35% to 45% were seen once. The sequencing input was CD4+ T cells from blood, cultured in vitro. The receptors shown here come from a human donor who had recovered from COVID-19. CDR3s include the opening cysteine and the closing phenylalanine or tryptophan. The D gene is left open where the match is weak. The listing skips clone size in some rows; elsewhere it reads once, few, many or a size class.

CDR3nt | CDR3aa | abundance | j_gene | v_gene | d_gene
TGTGCCAGCAGCCACGTCAGGGTTGAGCAGTACTTC | CASSHVRVEQYF | once | TRBJ2-7 | TRBV14 | NA
TGTGCCAGCAGCCCGGGGTGGGCCGGGGAGCTGTTTTTT | CASSPGWAGELFF | few | TRBJ2-2 | TRBV7-2 | NA
TGTGCCAGCAGCTTAGACCGCTTCGCGGGACGGCCAGGGCCTGGCACAGATACGCAGTATTTT | CASSLDRFAGRPGPGTDTQYF | NA | TRBJ2-3 | TRBV7-2 | NA
TGCAGTGCTAGGCCTAGTTTGCAGGCAGATACGCAGTATTTT | CSARPSLQADTQYF | once | TRBJ2-3 | TRBV20-1 | NA
TGTGCCAGCAGTTTGAATAGGCCATCCTACGAGCAGTACTTC | CASSLNRPSYEQYF | few | TRBJ2-7 | TRBV28 | NA
TGCGCCAGCAGCTCGACTAGCGGGAGTGGTAATGAGCAGTTCTTC | CASSSTSGSGNEQFF | NA | TRBJ2-1 | TRBV5-1 | TRBD2
TGTGCCAGCAGTAGATCTAACTATGGCTACACCTTC | CASSRSNYGYTF | NA | TRBJ1-2 | TRBV12-3/TRBV12-4 | NA
TGCAGCTTCCACCAGGGAGGAGGCTACACCTTC | CSFHQGGGYTF | few | TRBJ1-2 | TRBV29-1 | NA
TGCGCCAGCAGCACGGGACATGGCGATAGCAATCAGCCCCAGCATTTT | CASSTGHGDSNQPQHF | NA | TRBJ1-5 | TRBV5-1 | NA
TGCGCCAGCAGCTTGGAAGAGGGAACCGAGCAGTACTTC | CASSLEEGTEQYF | NA | TRBJ2-7 | TRBV5-1 | NA
TGTGCCAGCACTTTGGAAACACCGTATCAGCCCCAGCATTTT | CASTLETPYQPQHF | NA | TRBJ1-5 | TRBV2 | NA
TGTGCCAGCAGCTTCACTGGTCGGACTGAAGCTTTCTTT | CASSFTGRTEAFF | NA | TRBJ1-1 | TRBV7-3 | NA
TGTGCCAGCAGCAAAGCGCTTTCAGGGTTCTATGGCTACACCTTC | CASSKALSGFYGYTF | NA | TRBJ1-2 | TRBV21-1 | NA
TGTGCCTGGAGTGTACGGCCCTCGCCCGAGCAGTACTTC | CAWSVRPSPEQYF | few | TRBJ2-7 | TRBV30 | NA
TGTGCCAGCAGGGGGAAGGCGTTAGCGGGGGGCTACAATGAGCAGTTCTTC | CASRGKALAGGYNEQFF | large | TRBJ2-1 | TRBV2 | TRBD2